This T cell receptor beta chain was found in a study of T cells in women clearing cervical HPV infection. Study in general: Controls gave blood once infection was undetectable; cases at lesion identification.

Points on this clone: Its matching antigen is unknown. The CDR3 goes on 3 residues after the read ends, and that part is filled in from the germline J gene.

This CDR3 spans 14 amino acids. V lost 0 bases to trimming and J lost 7 bases, with 11 bases between them. The germline V gene encodes CDR1 SGHNT and CDR2 YYREEE (reference sequence). Points from the study as a whole: CIN3+ cases had significantly higher TCR repertoire richness than controls, but evenness did not differ.

Data came from immunoSEQ multiplex PCR; TCRdb stores just in-frame clones and leaves some out. Here the sample table reports approximately 30,000 clones. The sequenced material came from blood buffy coat. The chain couples TRBV5-4 to TRBJ1-5, with D hard to call. The sequence was obtained from a woman between 18 and 69 years old with a cervical HPV16 infection that either progressed to CIN3+ or cleared (not recorded which). The CDR3 loop is CASSLAGVGQPQHF. The covered CDR3 bases are TGTGCCAGCAGCTTGGCCGGGGTAGGACAGCCC.